These 9 T cell receptor beta chains came from one sample sequenced in a study of blood T cell repertoires in COVID-19. Repertoires were generated with immunoSEQ multiplex PCR, while TCRdb's copy carries only in-frame clones and drops some. The data show over 300,000 clones, 65% to 90% seen once. Material: peripheral blood. The receptors were gathered from a human donor in a cohort sampled during active COVID-19.

The chain couples TRBV30 to TRBJ1-1, with D possibly TRBD1 on 5 matching bases. Trimming removed 3 bases from V and 5 bases from J, with 13 bases in between. The CDR3 has 13 residues. Germline V lookup: CDR1 GTSNPN, CDR2 SVGIG (reference sequence). The CDR3 DNA follows: TGTGCCTGGAGCGGTTTAGGGGATACTGAAGCTTTCTTT. As protein: CAWSGLGDTEAFF.

The genes are TRBV6-5 and TRBJ1-1, with D maybe TRBD1 (5 bases). CDR1 MNHEY and CDR2 SVGAGI come from the germline V gene. The CDR3 covers 13 residues. Trimming shortened V by 0 bases and J by 7 bases, and 9 bases separated the two germline ends. The CDR3 spells CASSYSPRGEAFF. CDR3 in DNA: TGTGCCAGCAGTTACTCCCCAAGGGGTGAAGCTTTCTTT.

Many counts were recorded for this clone. In nucleotides, the CDR3 is TGTGCCAGCAGTTCGAGCGACAGGGGGCTGGGAAACACCATATATTTT. Protein sequence: CASSSSDRGLGNTIYF. J is TRBJ1-3 and V is TRBV27; TRBD1 matches at 10 bases. CDR1 and CDR2 (germline): MNHEY, SMNVEV (reference sequence). The CDR3 sequence is 16 residues long. V was pared by 4 bases and J by 4 bases, with 7 bases of the junction left unmatched.

The genes are TRBV7-9 and TRBJ1-4; possibly TRBD1 for D (5 bases). The germline gives CDR1 SEHNR, CDR2 FQNEAQ (reference sequence). The CDR3 is 15 amino acids. Trimming cost V 5 bases and J 5 bases, with 15 bases left between them. The CDR3 DNA reads as TGTGCCAGCAGCCCGACAGTCACGCCAAATGAAAAACTGTTTTTT. It specifies CASSPTVTPNEKLFF.

The V gene is TRBV30, the J gene TRBJ1-1, with 9 positions matching TRBD1. Germline CDR1 is GTSNPN and CDR2 is SVGIG (reference sequence). The CDR3 extends over 15 amino acids. Trimming at V came to 1 base and at J to 4 bases, leaving 7 bases not matched to a gene. The CDR3, as DNA: TGTGCCTGGAGTGGACAGGGGGGCCTGAGCACTGAAGCTTTCTTT. Encoded protein: CAWSGQGGLSTEAFF.

The chain couples TRBV30 to TRBJ1-4; 7 bases match TRBD1. The CDR3 is made up of 16 amino acids. V lost 2 bases and J lost 4; bases outside the gene matches: 10. Germline V gene sequence: CDR1 GTSNPN, CDR2 SVGIG (reference sequence). This CDR3 is CAWSTTSGGFNEKLFF. Here the CDR3 DNA reads TGTGCCTGGAGTACTACGTCAGGGGGGTTTAATGAAAAACTGTTTTTT.

The rearrangement links TRBV5-1 to TRBJ1-1, with TRBD1 identical over 7 bases. This CDR3 is 14 amino acids long. CDR1 SGHRS and CDR2 YFSETQ come from the germline V gene. With 5 bases clipped from V and 3 bases from J, the junction kept 7 bases outside the gene matches. CDR3 sequence: CASSRSQGDTEAFF. The CDR3 region has the DNA TGCGCCAGCAGTAGGAGTCAGGGGGACACTGAAGCTTTCTTT.

This clone was seen just once. V is TRBV24-1 and J is TRBJ2-1; 9 positions match TRBD2. CDR1 is KGHDR, CDR2 SFDVKD, per germline. This CDR3 region has 17 residues. After removal of 1 base from V and 4 bases from J, the junction contained 7 bases not matched to a gene. The CDR3 loop reads CATSDLEGSGGYNEQFF. The CDR3 DNA follows: TGTGCCACCAGTGATTTAGAAGGTAGCGGGGGATACAATGAGCAGTTCTTC.

The chain carries TRBV7-9 and TRBJ1-1; no clear D gene. The CDR3 runs to 13 residues. V lost 5 bases and J 2 bases, leaving 9 bases between the germline ends. Germline V lookup: CDR1 SEHNR, CDR2 FQNEAQ (reference sequence). The CDR3 region is CASSLDTNTEAFF. CDR3 nucleotide sequence: TGTGCCAGCAGCCTAGACACCAACACTGAAGCTTTCTTT. Drawing the rest from reference TRBV7-9 and TRBJ1-1, the complete variable domain is DTGVSQNPRHKITKRGQNVTFRCDPISEHNRLYWYRQTLGQGPEFLTYFQNEAQLEKSRLLSDRFSAERPKGSFSTLEIQRTEQGDSAMYLCASSLDTNTEAFFGQGTRLTVV.